The 10 T cell receptor beta chains reported below all come from one sample, sequenced in a study of blood T cell dynamics during melanoma immunotherapy (dated by TCRdb to 2019 to 2021). The protocol used for the library was the immunoSEQ multiplex PCR assay. TCRdb re-hosts the immuneACCESS table, in-frame sequences only. Its copies lack some clones; in the studies checked, an unresolved V gene accounts for under half of them, and the cause for the rest is not known. Here the sample has about 22,000 clones; roughly 90% occur a single time. The ten biggest clones cover roughly 1.2% of the sample. Reading the label with the study, this specimen's time point is: pre-treatment baseline. The sequencing here drew on blood, taken from a patient treated with checkpoint blockade. The origin of the receptors is a human donor with melanoma.

The chain employs TRBV2 and TRBJ2-1; 11 bases are shared with TRBD2. This CDR3 has 15 amino acids. V lost 7 bases to trimming and J lost 9 bases; unmatched junction nucleotides: 11. Germline V gene sequence: CDR1 SNHLY, CDR2 FYNNEI. CDR3 in amino acids: CASTDPGLAVSEQFF. The CDR3 DNA follows: TGTGCCAGCACCGACCCGGGACTAGCGGTGTCTGAGCAGTTCTTC.

The rearrangement uses TRBV5-1 and TRBJ2-1; the match to TRBD1 covers 8 bases. The V gene end was trimmed by 2 bases and the J gene end by 0 bases; junction bases not matched to a gene: 7. Germline V gene lookup returns CDR1 SGHRS and CDR2 YFSETQ. CDR3 length: 17 residues. CDR3 amino acids: CASSLTGGTSSYNEQFF. The CDR3 DNA sequence: TGCGCCAGCAGCTTAACAGGGGGAACTAGCTCCTACAATGAGCAGTTCTTC.

This chain uses TRBV7-3 with TRBJ2-5, with TRBD1 matching 8 bases. The CDR3 loop spans 12 amino acids. V gave up 10 bases and J gave up 5 bases; unmatched junction bases: 6. The germline CDR1 and CDR2 sequences are SGHTA and FQGTGA. The DNA of the CDR3 is TGTGCCATGCAGACAGGGGTTGAGACCCAGTACTTC. This sequence encodes CAMQTGVETQYF.

This chain uses TRBV10-2 with TRBJ1-1; D gene uncertain. CDR3 length: 14 amino acids. The ends were cut back, 2 bases at V and 1 base at J, with 8 bases in the middle. Germline-derived CDR1 and CDR2 are WSHSY and SAAADI. In DNA form, the CDR3 reads TGCGCCAGCAGTGAGAGAGCGCCGAACACTGAAGCTTTCTTT. Encoded protein: CASSERAPNTEAFF.

The gene calls are TRBV11-3 and TRBJ2-7; D gene uncertain. The V gene's germline CDR1 is SGHNT and CDR2 YENEEA. This CDR3 region has 13 residues. V lost 1 base, J lost 0 bases, and 4 bases lay in between. The CDR3 protein is CASSLAVSYEQYF. Here the CDR3 DNA reads TGTGCCAGCAGCTTAGCGGTCTCCTACGAGCAGTACTTC. Full variable domain (outside the CDR3, taken from reference TRBV11-3 and TRBJ2-7): EAGVVQSPRYKIIEKKQPVAFWCNPISGHNTLYWYLQNLGQGPELLIRYENEEAVDDSQLPKDRFSAERLKGVDSTLKIQPAELGDSAVYLCASSLAVSYEQYFGPGTRLTVT.

This clone showed up just once. This sequence joins TRBV6-5 and TRBJ1-3; D is unclear. This CDR3 is built from 15 residues. Per germline, CDR1 MNHEY and CDR2 SVGAGI. Between the trimmed V and J ends, which lost 0 bases and 4 bases, there was a span of 10 bases. The CDR3 sequence is CASSYSKSRGNTIYF. The CDR3 coding sequence is TGTGCCAGCAGTTACTCGAAGTCGAGGGGAAACACCATATATTTT.

The V and J genes are TRBV28 and TRBJ1-4, with D maybe TRBD1 (5 bases). This CDR3 has 13 residues. The V gene's germline CDR1 is MDHEN and CDR2 SYDVKM. The V end was cut by 6 bases, the J end by 5 bases, with 10 bases between. CDR3 DNA sequence: TGTGCCAGCAGCCTGGGGGGAAATGAAAAACTGTTTTTT. Its translation is CASSLGGNEKLFF.

This clone was found once. The chain employs TRBV30 and TRBJ1-1; TRBD1 matches at 8 bases. V was clipped by 4 bases and J by 6 bases; unmatched bases: 7. The CDR3 contains 13 residues. CDR1 GTSNPN and CDR2 SVGIG come from the germline V gene (reference sequence). The CDR3 loop is CAWKGQGEAEAFF. The CDR3 region has the DNA TGTGCCTGGAAAGGACAGGGAGAAGCTGAAGCTTTCTTT.

The gene calls are TRBV30 and TRBJ1-3, with D perhaps TRBD1 (6 bases). Germline V gives CDR1 GTSNPN, CDR2 SVGIG (reference sequence). V was pared by 5 bases and J by 0 bases, with 14 bases between. The CDR3 is 15 residues long. CDR3 in DNA: TGTGCCTGGGGCCCCACAGGGCGCTCTGGAAACACCATATATTTT. As protein: CAWGPTGRSGNTIYF.

The chain joins TRBV5-1 to TRBJ1-5; TRBD1 aligns across 8 bases. J lost 6 bases, V lost 2 bases, and 4 bases had no gene match. This CDR3 has 14 residues. Germline V CDR1 and CDR2: SGHRS, YFSETQ. The CDR3 reads CASSLGQGFQPQHF. The CDR3 DNA sequence: TGCGCCAGCAGCTTAGGACAGGGTTTTCAGCCCCAGCATTTT. The variable domain in full, with the rest retrieved from reference TRBV5-1 and TRBJ1-5, is KAGVTQTPRYLIKTRGQQVTLSCSPISGHRSVSWYQQTPGQGLQFLFEYFSETQRNKGNFPGRFSGRQFSNSRSEMNVSTLELGDSALYLCASSLGQGFQPQHFGDGTRLSIL.